Listed below are T cell receptor beta chains from one sample, sequenced in a study of T cells in Graves' hyperthyroidism and ophthalmopathy. TCRdb redid the calling of the multiplex PCR reads with MiXCR, one entry per CDR3 protein. Of roughly 400,000 distinct CDR3 sequences listed, over 11% are singletons. The sequencing input was blood. These receptors were collected from a man aged 50-60 years with Graves' ophthalmopathy. The CDR3 runs from the conserved cysteine through the conserved F or W. The order of the fields is J gene, CDR3 length, clone size, V gene, D gene, CDR3 DNA, CDR3 protein. D genes are given only for firm matches. The size entry is marked missing in some rows and otherwise reads once, few, many or a size class.

J gene: TRBJ2-4
CDR3 length: 18
clone size: NA
V gene: TRBV24-1
D gene: TRBD1
CDR3 DNA: TGTGCCACCAGTGATTCTTCCGGGACAGGGGTTGCCAAAAACATTCAGTACTTC
CDR3 protein: CATSDSSGTGVAKNIQYF

J gene: TRBJ2-5
CDR3 length: 16
clone size: few
V gene: TRBV7-9
D gene: NA
CDR3 DNA: TGTGCCAGCAGCTTAGACGGTAGTTGGCGTCAAGAGACCCAGTACTTC
CDR3 protein: CASSLDGSWRQETQYF

J gene: TRBJ1-1
CDR3 length: 16
clone size: NA
V gene: TRBV18
D gene: TRBD1
CDR3 DNA: TGTGCCAGCTCAACCGGGACAGGGGGCATTCGTACTGAAGCTTTCTTT
CDR3 protein: CASSTGTGGIRTEAFF

J gene: TRBJ1-1
CDR3 length: 15
clone size: many
V gene: TRBV9
D gene: TRBD1
CDR3 DNA: TGTGCCAGCAGCGTAGGACAGGGGACGAACACTGAAGCTTTCTTT
CDR3 protein: CASSVGQGTNTEAFF

J gene: TRBJ2-1
CDR3 length: 15
clone size: many
V gene: TRBV3-1
D gene: TRBD1
CDR3 DNA: TGTGCCAGCAGCCAAGATCCGACAGGGGGCAATGAGCAGTTCTTC
CDR3 protein: CASSQDPTGGNEQFF

J gene: TRBJ2-5
CDR3 length: 14
clone size: NA
V gene: TRBV20-1
D gene: NA
CDR3 DNA: TGCAGTGTGCTACCCGGGACCCCCCAAGAGACCCAGTACTTC
CDR3 protein: CSVLPGTPQETQYF

J gene: TRBJ2-7
CDR3 length: 16
clone size: many
V gene: TRBV11-2
D gene: NA
CDR3 DNA: TGTGCCAGCAGCTTAGATGTGGTGGCCTCATTCTACGAGCAGTACTTC
CDR3 protein: CASSLDVVASFYEQYF

J gene: TRBJ2-7
CDR3 length: 14
clone size: few
V gene: TRBV20-1
D gene: TRBD2
CDR3 DNA: TGCAGTGCTAGGGACTCGCGGGAGGTCTACGAGCAGTACTTC
CDR3 protein: CSARDSREVYEQYF

J gene: TRBJ1-4
CDR3 length: 14
clone size: many
V gene: TRBV20-1
D gene: TRBD1
CDR3 DNA: TGCAGTGCTGAGAACAGGGGGCTTGATGAAAAACTGTTTTTT
CDR3 protein: CSAENRGLDEKLFF

J gene: TRBJ1-6
CDR3 length: 14
clone size: few
V gene: TRBV27
D gene: TRBD1
CDR3 DNA: TGTGCCAGCAGTTTCGGGACAGGGGGTTCACCCCTCCACTTT
CDR3 protein: CASSFGTGGSPLHF

J gene: TRBJ2-7
CDR3 length: 17
clone size: few
V gene: TRBV19
D gene: TRBD2
CDR3 DNA: TGTGCCAGTAAGAGGGTAGGACTAGCGGACCGAAAGGGCGAGCAGTACTTC
CDR3 protein: CASKRVGLADRKGEQYF

J gene: TRBJ2-3
CDR3 length: 12
clone size: NA
V gene: TRBV10-3
D gene: NA
CDR3 DNA: TGTGCCATCTCGGCGCTCACAGATACGCGGTATTTT
CDR3 protein: CAISALTDTRYF

J gene: TRBJ2-7
CDR3 length: 13
clone size: NA
V gene: TRBV6-6
D gene: NA
CDR3 DNA: TGTGCCAGCAGTTACTCGACTGGAGACGAGCAGTACTTC
CDR3 protein: CASSYSTGDEQYF

J gene: TRBJ2-7
CDR3 length: 14
clone size: many
V gene: TRBV7-6
D gene: NA
CDR3 DNA: TGTGCCAGCAGCTTAGAGCTCACAGCCTACGAGCAGTACTTC
CDR3 protein: CASSLELTAYEQYF

J gene: TRBJ2-1
CDR3 length: 16
clone size: many
V gene: TRBV3-1
D gene: NA
CDR3 DNA: TGTGCCAGCACCCGCTCCACCGGAAACTCCTACAATGAGCAGTTCTTC
CDR3 protein: CASTRSTGNSYNEQFF

J gene: TRBJ2-6
CDR3 length: 15
clone size: many
V gene: TRBV29-1
D gene: NA
CDR3 DNA: TGCAGCGTGATGGACGTATTCTCTGGGGCCAACGTCCTGACTTTC
CDR3 protein: CSVMDVFSGANVLTF

J gene: TRBJ2-2
CDR3 length: 16
clone size: few
V gene: TRBV18
D gene: TRBD2
CDR3 DNA: TGTGCCAGCTCACCAGGGCCTAGCGGGAACACCGGGGAGCTGTTTTTT
CDR3 protein: CASSPGPSGNTGELFF